These 12 T cell receptor beta chains share one sample of origin, sequenced in a study of blood T cell repertoires in COVID-19. Libraries were prepared by immunoSEQ multiplex PCR; TCRdb keeps only in-frame clonotypes and omits some of them. The sample includes roughly 140,000 clones, approximately 80% of them seen just once. Sequenced: peripheral blood. Receptor source: a man aged 60-69 years with active or convalescent COVID-19.

DNA for the CDR3: TGTGCCAGTAGCACCGGGGCTAGCGGAGCTAGCGGGAGAAACGAGCAGTACTTC. As protein: CASSTGASGASGRNEQYF. J is TRBJ2-7 and V is TRBV19; 10 positions match TRBD2. This CDR3 comprises 18 residues. Unmatched junction bases numbered 19, after V lost 6 bases and J lost 5 bases. Germline CDR1 and CDR2: LNHDA and SQIVND (reference sequence).

This clone was detected only a few times. The chain combines TRBV2 with TRBJ2-2; D is unclear. This CDR3 region has 14 residues. V was shortened by 7 bases and J by 1 base, with 10 bases between the two germline ends. Germline CDR1 reads SNHLY; CDR2 reads FYNNEI. CDR3 protein: CASIHQVNTGELFF. DNA for the CDR3: TGTGCCAGCATTCATCAGGTGAACACCGGGGAGCTGTTTTTT.

The chain employs TRBV28 and TRBJ2-5; 12 bases line up with TRBD1. Per germline, CDR1 MDHEN and CDR2 SYDVKM. The CDR3 loop spans 15 amino acids. The J segment lost 4 bases and the V segment lost 5 bases, leaving 5 bases of the junction unmatched. The CDR3 DNA sequence: TGTGCCAGCAGTCCGGGACAGGGGGCGTCAGAGACCCAGTACTTC. Encoded protein: CASSPGQGASETQYF.

The CDR3 is CASSMNRGRGTEAFF. CDR3 nucleotide sequence: TGTGCCAGTAGTATGAACAGGGGGCGAGGGACTGAAGCTTTCTTT. This rearrangement joins TRBV19 to TRBJ1-1, with 9 bases lining up with TRBD1. Germline lookup yields CDR1 LNHDA and CDR2 SQIVND (reference sequence). V shed 3 bases, J shed 5 bases, and the junction held 7 bases outside the gene matches. This CDR3 spans 15 amino acids.

The rearrangement joins TRBV7-2 to TRBJ2-1; 12 positions match TRBD2. The CDR3 has 17 residues. Germline lookup yields CDR1 SGHTA and CDR2 FQGNSA. With V trimmed by 3 bases and J by 6 bases, 9 bases remained unmatched. The CDR3, as DNA: TGTGCCAGCAGCTTTTCGAGGTCTAGCGGGAGGGTCAATGAGCAGTTCTTC. Amino acid sequence: CASSFSRSSGRVNEQFF.

This chain connects TRBV7-3 to TRBJ2-3; D gene unclear. This CDR3 is 16 amino acids long. Germline-derived CDR1 and CDR2 are SGHTA and FQGTGA. V lost 2 bases to trimming and J lost 0 bases, with 12 bases between them. The CDR3 sequence is CASSLGTSPSTDTQYF. The CDR3 region has the DNA TGTGCCAGCAGCTTAGGTACTTCCCCAAGCACAGATACGCAGTATTTT.

This clone was detected ten times or more. This chain uses TRBV5-1 with TRBJ2-1; D is uncertain. Trimming shortened V by 0 bases and J by 4 bases, and 11 bases separated the two germline ends. The CDR3 has 15 amino acids. Per germline, CDR1 SGHRS and CDR2 YFSETQ. The CDR3 spells CASSLGLGVYNEQFF. The DNA of the CDR3 is TGCGCCAGCAGCTTGGGGCTAGGCGTTTACAATGAGCAGTTCTTC. The full variable domain, completed using reference TRBV5-1 and TRBJ2-1, is KAGVTQTPRYLIKTRGQQVTLSCSPISGHRSVSWYQQTPGQGLQFLFEYFSETQRNKGNFPGRFSGRQFSNSRSEMNVSTLELGDSALYLCASSLGLGVYNEQFFGPGTRLTVL.

The genes are TRBV18 and TRBJ2-1; TRBD2 aligns across 8 bases. J lost 8 bases, V lost 3 bases, and 6 bases had no gene match. CDR1 and CDR2 from the germline V gene are KGHSH and LQKENI. The CDR3 is 14 amino acids. CDR3 in DNA: TGTGCCAGCTCACCCGGACTAGCCGAAGATGAGCAGTTCTTC. Its translation: CASSPGLAEDEQFF.

V usage is TRBV28 and J usage is TRBJ2-5; possible D gene TRBD2, 6 bases. The CDR3 loop spans 14 amino acids. Per germline, CDR1 MDHEN and CDR2 SYDVKM. With 3 bases removed from V and 1 base from J, the gap between germline ends came to 9 bases. This CDR3 reads CASSFGGSQETQYF. The CDR3 DNA follows: TGTGCCAGCAGTTTCGGGGGTAGCCAAGAGACCCAGTACTTC.

About this clone: Different DNA sequences within this sample yield the same CDR3. The chain recombines TRBV5-6 with TRBJ1-5, with a possible D match to TRBD1 (5 bases). The germline gives CDR1 SGHDT, CDR2 YYEEEE. With 0 bases removed from V and 2 bases from J, the gap between germline ends came to 12 bases. The CDR3 consists of 16 residues. The CDR3 sequence is CASSLGAGGGNQPQHF. The CDR3 DNA follows: TGTGCCAGCAGCTTGGGAGCGGGGGGAGGCAATCAGCCCCAGCATTTT.

The chain combines TRBV28 with TRBJ2-2, with D possibly being TRBD2 (7 bases). V gave up 2 bases and J gave up 7 bases, with 11 bases separating them. CDR1 is MDHEN, CDR2 SYDVKM, per germline. The CDR3 consists of 14 residues. The CDR3 spells CASSLRGRDGELFF. In DNA, the CDR3 is TGTGCCAGCAGTTTAAGGGGGAGGGACGGGGAGCTGTTTTTT.

This clone was picked up a small number of times. The J gene is TRBJ2-1, the V gene TRBV10-3; D may be TRBD2 (6 bases). CDR1 and CDR2 (germline): ENHRY, SYGVKD. This CDR3 has 14 amino acids. Trimming pared 10 bases from V and 4 bases from J, leaving 17 bases between. The CDR3 sequence: CATYHGREYNEQFF. In nucleotides, the CDR3 is TGTGCCACCTACCACGGGCGGGAATACAATGAGCAGTTCTTC.